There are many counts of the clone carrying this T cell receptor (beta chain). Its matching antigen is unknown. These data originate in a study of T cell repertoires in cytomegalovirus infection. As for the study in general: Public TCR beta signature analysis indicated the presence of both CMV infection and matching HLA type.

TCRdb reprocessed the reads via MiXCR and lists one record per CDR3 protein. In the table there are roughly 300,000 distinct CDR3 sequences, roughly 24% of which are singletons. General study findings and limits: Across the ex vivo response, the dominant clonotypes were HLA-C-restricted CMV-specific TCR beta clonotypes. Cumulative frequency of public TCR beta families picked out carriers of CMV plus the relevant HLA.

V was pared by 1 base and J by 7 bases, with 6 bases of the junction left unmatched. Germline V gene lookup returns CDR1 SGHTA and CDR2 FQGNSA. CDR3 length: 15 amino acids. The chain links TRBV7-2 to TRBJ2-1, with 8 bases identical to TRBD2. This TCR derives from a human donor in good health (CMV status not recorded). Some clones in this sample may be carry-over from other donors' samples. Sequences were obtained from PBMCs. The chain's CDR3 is CASSLGSGGPNEQFF. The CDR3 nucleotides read TGTGCCAGCAGCTTAGGATCGGGAGGGCCAAATGAGCAGTTCTTC.